This T cell receptor (beta chain) was identified during a study of blood T cell repertoires in COVID-19. Study in general: From the United States, Italy and Spain came samples of acute and convalescent COVID-19. In each case, the material was cDNA or gDNA derived from T cells, B-cell-depleted T cells, or PBMCs.

Per germline, CDR1 SNHLY and CDR2 FYNNEI. V lost 6 bases to trimming and J lost 1 base, with 12 bases between them. CDR3 length: 14 residues. Original methodology: Estimated nucleated cell counts came from reference gene primer amplification. Produced via immunoSEQ multiplex PCR; TCRdb's table is partial and in-frame only. Clone size and V and J calls were adopted from that table, with D and trimming inferred from the DNA. Seen here are about 99,000 clones, around 90% observed once, and the top ten hold roughly 6%. V usage is TRBV2 and J usage is TRBJ2-5; D is undetermined. Specimen: peripheral blood. This receptor was taken from a human donor in a cohort sampled during active COVID-19. This CDR3 reads CASRSQVGQETQYF. CDR3 nucleotide sequence: TGTGCCAGCAGGAGCCAGGTGGGCCAAGAGACCCAGTACTTC.